The 8 T cell receptor beta chains given below trace back to one sample, sequenced in a study of blood T cell repertoires in COVID-19. TCRdb's table, derived via immunoSEQ multiplex PCR, lists solely in-frame clones and lacks some. The sample contains just over 250,000 clones, 87% of which appear only once. The sequenced sample was peripheral blood. The receptors stem from a woman in her 50s with acute or convalescent COVID-19.

V and J are TRBV2 and TRBJ1-1; TRBD1 matches at 12 bases. V shed 5 bases and J 4 bases; nucleotides not matched to a gene: 5. The germline V gene has CDR1 SNHLY and CDR2 FYNNEI. The CDR3 has 15 residues. The CDR3 region has the DNA TGTGCCAGCAGTCGGGACAGGGGGCGAGGCACTGAAGCTTTCTTT. Translation: CASSRDRGRGTEAFF. The whole variable domain, remainder taken from reference TRBV2 and TRBJ1-1, is EPEVTQTPSHQVTQMGQEVILRCVPISNHLYFYWYRQILGQKVEFLVSFYNNEISEKSEIFDDQFSVERPDGSNFTLKIRSTKLEDSAMYFCASSRDRGRGTEAFFGQGTRLTVV.

This rearrangement joins TRBV19 to TRBJ1-5; 8 bases map to TRBD1. V lost 3 bases and J lost 3; bases outside the gene matches: 10. The CDR3 is made up of 17 amino acids. Germline V gene lookup returns CDR1 LNHDA and CDR2 SQIVND (reference sequence). Here the CDR3 reads CASSISPDRGLNQPQHF. CDR3 in DNA: TGTGCCAGTAGTATCTCTCCCGACAGGGGCCTCAATCAGCCCCAGCATTTT.

This chain connects TRBV28 to TRBJ2-6, with TRBD2 identical over 7 bases. The germline V gene encodes CDR1 MDHEN and CDR2 SYDVKM. This CDR3 region has 15 residues. The V segment lost 3 bases and the J segment 2 bases; nucleotides outside the gene matches: 1. CDR3 nucleotide sequence: TGTGCCAGCAGTTTTGGGGGGGCTGGGGCCAACGTCCTGACTTTC. It is translated as CASSFGGAGANVLTF. Full variable domain (rest looked up from reference TRBV28 and TRBJ2-6): DVKVTQSSRYLVKRTGEKVFLECVQDMDHENMFWYRQDPGLGLRLIYFSYDVKMKEKGDIPEGYSVSREKKERFSLILESASTNQTSMYLCASSFGGAGANVLTFGAGSRLTVL.

This sequence joins TRBV7-9 and TRBJ1-5; TRBD1 might be the D (5 bases). Looked up from germline, CDR1 is SEHNR and CDR2 is FQNEAQ (reference sequence). V dropped 1 base and J dropped 11 bases, with 9 bases sitting between them. This CDR3 has 12 amino acids. The CDR3 reads CASSLDPQAQHF. CDR3 sequence (DNA): TGTGCCAGCAGCTTAGATCCACAGGCCCAGCATTTT.

This chain links TRBV19 with TRBJ1-5, with TRBD1 identical over 7 bases. V shed 10 bases, J shed 6 bases, and the junction held 9 bases outside the gene matches. CDR1 LNHDA and CDR2 SQIVND come from the germline V gene (reference sequence). The CDR3 contains 13 residues. DNA of the CDR3: TGTGCCACCCGTCACAGGGGTAGTCAGCCCCAGCATTTT. This translates into CATRHRGSQPQHF.

V is TRBV29-1 and J is TRBJ1-1; 7 bases map to TRBD1. Losses at the gene ends were 2 bases for V and 0 bases for J; bases not matched to a gene: 3. The CDR3 is made up of 14 amino acids. The germline CDR1 and CDR2 sequences are SQVTM and ANQGSEA. CDR3 loop: CSVEYRGLNTEAFF. DNA for the CDR3: TGCAGCGTTGAATACAGGGGACTGAACACTGAAGCTTTCTTT.

The chain uses TRBV28 and TRBJ2-3; 12 positions agree with TRBD2. V was clipped by 6 bases and J by 6 bases; unmatched bases: 7. Per the germline V gene, CDR1 is MDHEN and CDR2 is SYDVKM. CDR3 length: 15 residues. This chain's CDR3 is CASSYTSGGHDTQYF. The CDR3 nucleotides read TGTGCCAGCAGCTACACTAGCGGGGGGCACGATACGCAGTATTTT.

The J gene is TRBJ2-7, the V gene TRBV28, with D maybe TRBD2 (5 bases). Per the germline V gene, CDR1 is MDHEN and CDR2 is SYDVKM. The CDR3 totals 14 residues. The V gene lost 1 base and the J gene lost 4 bases, with 11 bases spanning the gap. The DNA of the CDR3 is TGTGCCAGCAGTTTATTGGTGGGAGTATACGAGCAGTACTTC. This codes for CASSLLVGVYEQYF.